These 20 T cell receptor beta chains came from one sample sequenced in a study of cytomegalovirus exposure and HLA in healthy donors. The PCR had 60 Vbeta and 13 Jbeta primers. Using immunoSEQ multiplex PCR, the repertoire was profiled, and TCRdb retains in-frame clones only, with some absent. The sample holds approximately 120,000 clones, roughly 76% seen once. The sample taken for sequencing was PBMCs. These receptors originate from a middle-aged woman in good health and CMV-seropositive.

The rearrangement links TRBV27 to TRBJ2-7; tentatively, D is TRBD2 (5 bases). V dropped 6 bases and J dropped 2 bases, with 20 bases sitting between them. In germline, CDR1 is MNHEY, CDR2 SMNVEV (reference sequence). The CDR3 is made up of 16 amino acids. CDR3 residues: CASSNRLSGPAYEQYF. The DNA of the CDR3 is TGTGCCAGCAGCAATAGACTATCCGGGCCAGCCTACGAGCAGTACTTC.

This clone is a singleton in its sample. This chain uses TRBV5-1 with TRBJ1-2; 7 nucleotides align to TRBD1. With V trimmed by 5 bases and J by 8 bases, 6 bases remained unmatched. Germline CDR1 is SGHRS and CDR2 is YFSETQ. The CDR3 has 12 residues. The CDR3 DNA reads TGCGCCAGCAGAGGGGGCGCGATGGGCTACACCTTC. Translated, it gives CASRGGAMGYTF.

This chain joins TRBV2 and TRBJ1-5; 11 bases match TRBD1. The CDR3 runs to 14 residues. CDR1 is SNHLY, CDR2 FYNNEI, per germline. With V trimmed by 7 bases and J by 4 bases, 3 bases remained unmatched. As DNA, the CDR3 is TGTGCCAGCACCGGGACAGGGGGAAATCAGCCCCAGCATTTT. It specifies CASTGTGGNQPQHF.

The V and J genes are TRBV7-9 and TRBJ1-3; D gene uncertain. The CDR3 is 14 amino acids. Trimming cost V 4 bases and J 0 bases, with 7 bases left between them. Looked up from germline, CDR1 is SEHNR and CDR2 is FQNEAQ (reference sequence). CDR3 protein: CASSSLSSGNTIYF. The DNA for the CDR3 is TGTGCCAGCAGCTCCCTATCCTCTGGAAACACCATATATTTT.

The chain carries TRBV11-2 and TRBJ2-7; D possibly corresponds to TRBD2 (5 bases). Germline CDR1 and CDR2: SGHAT and FQNNGV. This CDR3 has 16 residues. V was pared by 5 bases and J by 4 bases, with 21 bases between. The CDR3 reads CASSPPGGRSSYEQYF. The DNA for the CDR3 is TGTGCCAGCAGCCCGCCCGGAGGCAGAAGTTCTTACGAGCAGTACTTC.

V and J are TRBV2 and TRBJ2-3; 8 positions match TRBD2. The V segment lost 1 base and the J segment 2 bases; nucleotides outside the gene matches: 2. This CDR3 region has 15 residues. The germline V gene has CDR1 SNHLY and CDR2 FYNNEI. In DNA form, the CDR3 reads TGTGCCAGCAGTGAAGGGCGGGGGGCCACAGATACGCAGTATTTT. Translated: CASSEGRGATDTQYF.

The chain has TRBV10-3 and TRBJ1-5; 7 bases align to TRBD1. Germline V gene sequence: CDR1 ENHRY, CDR2 SYGVKD. This CDR3 has 17 residues. Trimming at V came to 4 bases and at J to 0 bases, leaving 9 bases not matched to a gene. The CDR3 is CAISASGGTDSNQPQHF. The CDR3, as DNA: TGTGCCATCAGTGCTTCGGGTGGGACAGATAGCAATCAGCCCCAGCATTTT.

This clone was recorded a few times. The chain couples TRBV7-7 to TRBJ2-5; 12 nucleotides align to TRBD2. V gave up 3 bases and J gave up 2 bases; unmatched junction bases: 1. Germline lookup yields CDR1 SSHAT and CDR2 FNYEAQ (reference sequence). The CDR3 is 15 amino acids. The CDR3 loop is CASSLLAGGQETQYF. CDR3 coding DNA: TGTGCCAGCAGCTTGCTAGCGGGGGGGCAAGAGACCCAGTACTTC.

The V call is TRBV7-9, the J call TRBJ2-7; 10 bases are a match to TRBD1. The V gene's germline CDR1 is SEHNR and CDR2 FQNEAQ (reference sequence). The junction had 14 bases not matched to a gene; V was cut back by 1 base and J by 5 bases. The CDR3 extends over 18 amino acids. CDR3 sequence (DNA): TGTGCCAGCAGCTTAGTCTCTAGGGGGACAGGGGCGCACCACGAGCAGTACTTC. Its translation is CASSLVSRGTGAHHEQYF.

V usage is TRBV7-2 and J usage is TRBJ1-1, with a possible D match to TRBD1 (5 bases). The germline V gene has CDR1 SGHTA and CDR2 FQGNSA. The CDR3 has 15 amino acids. Trimming left V 4 bases short and J 1 base short, with 13 bases between. This CDR3 reads CASSSTPGGNTEAFF. The CDR3, as DNA: TGTGCCAGCAGCTCAACGCCGGGGGGGAACACTGAAGCTTTCTTT.

The V call is TRBV29-1, the J call TRBJ2-7; TRBD1 agrees at 12 bases. V was pared by 3 bases and J by 7 bases, with 7 bases of the junction left unmatched. CDR1 and CDR2 from the germline V gene are SQVTM and ANQGSEA. The CDR3 has 14 amino acids. Here the CDR3 reads CSVEMGQGAEEQYF. CDR3 bases: TGCAGCGTTGAGATGGGACAGGGGGCAGAAGAGCAGTACTTC.

There are a few counts of this clone. This chain links TRBV7-9 with TRBJ2-7; the D is unclear. Germline values: CDR1 SEHNR, CDR2 FQNEAQ (reference sequence). Between the trimmed V and J ends, which lost 5 bases and 9 bases, there was a span of 14 bases. CDR3 length: 12 amino acids. CDR3: CASSPRPERQYF. The CDR3 DNA reads as TGTGCCAGCAGCCCGAGGCCCGAGCGGCAGTACTTC.

This clone was picked up a small number of times. The chain recombines TRBV13 with TRBJ2-7, with 9 bases matching TRBD1. CDR1 and CDR2 from the germline V gene are PRHDT and FYEKMQ (reference sequence). The CDR3 extends over 19 amino acids. With V trimmed by 1 base and J by 0 bases, 13 bases remained unmatched. CDR3 DNA sequence: TGTGCCAGCAGCTTAGTAGGGGACTGGGCGGGACAGGGCTCCTACGAGCAGTACTTC. Translation: CASSLVGDWAGQGSYEQYF.

The chain couples TRBV10-3 to TRBJ1-1; weak D call: TRBD1 (6 bases). Germline V lookup: CDR1 ENHRY, CDR2 SYGVKD. Trimming cost V 4 bases and J 6 bases, with 12 bases left between them. CDR3 size: 13 residues. CDR3 coding DNA: TGTGCCATCAGTGGGGTGCAGGGGCCTGAAGCTTTCTTT. Translated: CAISGVQGPEAFF.

The chain couples TRBV5-6 to TRBJ1-3; D call uncertain. The CDR3 consists of 12 residues. Germline CDR1 is SGHDT and CDR2 is YYEEEE. The ends were cut back, 0 bases at V and 7 bases at J, with 5 bases in the middle. CDR3 amino acids: CASSLGRNTIYF. The CDR3, as DNA: TGTGCCAGCAGCTTGGGGCGGAACACCATATATTTT.

This sequence joins TRBV5-1 and TRBJ1-2; TRBD1 matches 11 bases. Germline V gene sequence: CDR1 SGHRS, CDR2 YFSETQ. The ends lost 4 bases at V and 3 bases at J; junction bases unmatched: 17. CDR3 length: 19 residues. The CDR3 sequence: CASSTRDRGARAVHYGYTF. In nucleotides, the CDR3 is TGCGCCAGCAGCACCCGGGACAGGGGGGCGCGCGCAGTACACTATGGCTACACCTTC. The entire variable domain, with the rest obtained from reference TRBV5-1 and TRBJ1-2, is as follows: KAGVTQTPRYLIKTRGQQVTLSCSPISGHRSVSWYQQTPGQGLQFLFEYFSETQRNKGNFPGRFSGRQFSNSRSEMNVSTLELGDSALYLCASSTRDRGARAVHYGYTFGSGTRLTVV.

The V call is TRBV6-5, the J call TRBJ2-6; no firm D call. The CDR3 is 15 amino acids. Germline loops: CDR1 MNHEY, CDR2 SVGAGI. Trimming took off 6 bases at V and 1 base at J, with 10 bases between the two ends. This CDR3 reads CASRYQRSGANVLTF. The CDR3 DNA sequence: TGTGCCAGCAGATATCAGAGGTCTGGGGCCAACGTCCTGACTTTC.

The chain combines TRBV19 with TRBJ1-2; 7 nucleotides match TRBD1. The germline V gene has CDR1 LNHDA and CDR2 SQIVND (reference sequence). This CDR3 contains 14 residues. With 3 bases clipped from V and 1 base from J, the junction kept 2 bases outside the gene matches. The CDR3 DNA reads TGTGCCAGTAGTATCGGGGACAGTAACTATGGCTACACCTTC. Its protein product is CASSIGDSNYGYTF.

V gene TRBV5-6 combines with J gene TRBJ1-1; TRBD1 might be the D (6 bases). The ends were cut back, 4 bases at V and 2 bases at J, with 12 bases in the middle. CDR1 and CDR2 from the germline V gene are SGHDT and YYEEEE. This CDR3 spans 14 amino acids. CDR3 coding DNA: TGTGCCAGCAGCCGCGGGGGGCTTAACACTGAAGCTTTCTTT. Translating gives CASSRGGLNTEAFF.

This chain connects TRBV10-1 to TRBJ1-4; no reliable D call. With 5 bases removed from V and 15 bases from J, the gap between germline ends came to 10 bases. Per germline, CDR1 WNHNN and CDR2 SYGVQD (reference sequence). This CDR3 is 10 amino acids long. Here the CDR3 DNA reads TGCGCCAGCAGTCCGTCACGGGTGTTTTTT. As protein: CASSPSRVFF.